Listed below are T cell receptor beta chains from one sample, sequenced in a study of OX40 agonist ivuxolimab in advanced cancers. Clones were read by immunoSEQ multiplex PCR, and TCRdb kept only the in-frame ones, dropping some. The table shows 92,000 or so clones, with roughly 80% occurring only once. This specimen was CD4+ or CD8+ T cells sorted from blood, taken in a trial of the OX40 agonist ivuxolimab. The source of these receptors is an adult with an advanced solid tumor such as melanoma, head and neck, liver or kidney cancer. Each CDR3 is given with its conserved first and last residue. A D gene is named only where the DNA matches it firmly. Clone size is not always given. Where it is, it says once, few, many or a class for expanded clones.

J gene	V gene	D gene	clone size	CDR3 DNA	CDR3 protein
TRBJ2-1	TRBV19	NA	NA	TGTGCCAGTAGTATGGCTAGCGCAAGCTTCAATGAGCAGTTCTTC	CASSMASASFNEQFF
TRBJ2-7	TRBV4-2	TRBD2	NA	TGTGCCAGCAGCCAAGATCTACTAGCGGGAGTACGGGAGCAGTACTTC	CASSQDLLAGVREQYF
TRBJ2-3	TRBV5-1	NA	NA	TGCGCCAGCAGCTTGGGAATTCATCAAACGGGAGATACGCAGTATTTT	CASSLGIHQTGDTQYF
TRBJ2-7	TRBV2	TRBD2	NA	TGTGCCAGCAGTGAAAGTCCGGCGGGAGGGGACGAGCAGTACTTC	CASSESPAGGDEQYF
TRBJ2-1	TRBV9	TRBD2	NA	TGTGCCAGCAGCGTGCTAGCGGTGAACTCCTACAATGAGCAGTTCTTC	CASSVLAVNSYNEQFF
TRBJ1-5	TRBV12-5	TRBD1	NA	TGTGCTAGTGGTTTAAACAGGGGAGATCTTAGGAATCAGCCCCAGCATTTT	CASGLNRGDLRNQPQHF
TRBJ1-1	TRBV5-1	TRBD1	NA	TGCGCCAGCAGCGTAAGACAGGGAATGGCCACTGAAGCTTTCTTT	CASSVRQGMATEAFF
TRBJ2-1	TRBV7-9	TRBD2	NA	TGTGCCAGCAGCCCGCGGGGGGACTCCTACAATGAGCAGTTCTTC	CASSPRGDSYNEQFF
TRBJ2-3	TRBV7-6	NA	NA	TGTGCCAGCAGCTCCGAGTGGGGAGATACGCAGTATTTT	CASSSEWGDTQYF
TRBJ1-1	TRBV29-1	NA	NA	TGCAGCGTTGAAGCTGGGACTGAAGCTTTCTTT	CSVEAGTEAFF
TRBJ2-5	TRBV25-1	TRBD1	NA	TGTGCCAGCAGTGCACACAGGGGTAAGGAGACCCAGTACTTC	CASSAHRGKETQYF
TRBJ2-1	TRBV9	TRBD2	NA	TGTGCCAGCAGGGGAAGCGGGGGGGCCCCGAGCTCCTACAATGAGCAGTTCTTC	CASRGSGGAPSSYNEQFF
TRBJ2-5	TRBV9	TRBD1	NA	TGTGCCAGCAGCATGGGACAGACTTCCCAAGAGACCCAGTACTTC	CASSMGQTSQETQYF
TRBJ2-1	TRBV6-5	NA	NA	TGTGCCAGCAGCTACTCCGCCTCCTACAATGAGCAGTTCTTC	CASSYSASYNEQFF
TRBJ1-4	TRBV15	NA	NA	TGTGCCACCAGCGCGGGACGGAACCGAGGAGGAACTAATGAAAAACTGTTTTTT	CATSAGRNRGGTNEKLFF
TRBJ1-1	TRBV2	TRBD1	NA	TGTGCCAGCAGGAGAGAAGGACAGGGTTTCCCTGAAGCTTTCTTT	CASRREGQGFPEAFF
TRBJ1-4	TRBV4-1	NA	NA	TGCGCCAGCAGCCAAACTACAGGGCGTACAAAGGGAGGTAATGAAAAACTGTTTTTT	CASSQTTGRTKGGNEKLFF
TRBJ1-1	TRBV19	NA	once	TGTGCCAGTAAAATAGGGCGGAGGGTTAACACTGAAGCTTTCTTT	CASKIGRRVNTEAFF
TRBJ1-6	TRBV30	TRBD1	NA	TGTGCCTGGATTCGGGACAGGGAAAATTCACCCCTCCACTTT	CAWIRDRENSPLHF
TRBJ1-1	TRBV15	TRBD1	NA	TGTGCCACCAGCAGGGACGACAGGGGTCCGAACACTGAAGCTTTCTTT	CATSRDDRGPNTEAFF
TRBJ2-6	TRBV18	NA	NA	TGTGCCAGCTCACCGAACCGAGCAAGGGTCCCTGGGGCCAACGTCCTGACTTTC	CASSPNRARVPGANVLTF
TRBJ1-1	TRBV10-2	NA	NA	TGCGCCAGCAGTGAAGGGGGGGGCGGGTTCCCTGAAGCTTTCTTT	CASSEGGGGFPEAFF
TRBJ2-1	TRBV2	NA	NA	TGTGCCAGCATCCGGGATGGGGGGAGCTCCTACAATGAGCAGTTCTTC	CASIRDGGSSYNEQFF
TRBJ2-4	TRBV6-1	NA	NA	TGTGCCAGCAGGAGCAAAAACATTCAGTACTTC	CASRSKNIQYF
TRBJ2-3	TRBV6-6	TRBD1	few	TGTGCCAGCAGGCGACAGGGTACCACAGATACGCAGTATTTT	CASRRQGTTDTQYF
TRBJ2-7	TRBV13	NA	NA	TGTGCCAGCAGCCCGGGGGGCCTCGAGCAGTACTTC	CASSPGGLEQYF
TRBJ2-7	TRBV7-8	TRBD2	NA	TGTGCCAGCAGCCTAGCCCCTAGCGGAAGCTACGAGCAGTACTTC	CASSLAPSGSYEQYF
TRBJ2-7	TRBV6-5	NA	NA	TGTGCCAGCAGTTACTCAGGCAAGAGGGACCACGAGCAGTACTTC	CASSYSGKRDHEQYF
TRBJ1-2	TRBV18	TRBD1	NA	TGTGCCAGCTCACCAAAACAGGGGTCAGAATATGGCTACACCTTC	CASSPKQGSEYGYTF
TRBJ1-6	TRBV19	NA	few	TGTGCCAGTAGTATATCCTTACGGAGTTATTCACCCCTCCACTTT	CASSISLRSYSPLHF
TRBJ2-1	TRBV29-1	NA	NA	TGCAGCGTGGGGGTCTACAATGAGCAGTTCTTC	CSVGVYNEQFF
TRBJ1-2	TRBV7-2	TRBD1	NA	TGTGCCAGCAGCGGGGGGACAGGGACCCCAAGTGGCTATGGCTACACCTTC	CASSGGTGTPSGYGYTF
TRBJ1-4	TRBV7-8	NA	NA	TGTGCCAGCAGCTTAGCGTCGGGGGGAGGCCGAACTAATGAAAAACTGTTTTTT	CASSLASGGGRTNEKLFF
TRBJ2-2	TRBV4-1	NA	NA	TGCGCCAGCAGCCAACTAACGAAGGGTCCCGGGGAGCTGTTTTTT	CASSQLTKGPGELFF
TRBJ1-1	TRBV11-2	NA	NA	TGTGCCAGCAGCTTAGATCCGGGGCGGAACACTGAAGCTTTCTTT	CASSLDPGRNTEAFF
TRBJ2-7	TRBV29-1	NA	few	TGCAGCGTTGAGCCAGGTCCCTACGAGCAGTACTTC	CSVEPGPYEQYF
TRBJ1-5	TRBV27	NA	NA	TGTGCCAGCAGTTTCCTAAGGGACCTCAATCAGCCCCAGCATTTT	CASSFLRDLNQPQHF
TRBJ2-7	TRBV29-1	NA	NA	TGCAGCGGAAAAGGGGTAAGGGACGAGCAGTACTTC	CSGKGVRDEQYF
TRBJ2-6	TRBV6-1	TRBD1	NA	TGTGCCAGCAGTGGCCGGGACAGACACTCTGGGGCCAACGTCCTGACTTTC	CASSGRDRHSGANVLTF
TRBJ2-1	TRBV18	TRBD2	NA	TGTGCCAGCTCACCCGGGACTAGCGGGGGTCCCCACAATGAGCAGTTCTTC	CASSPGTSGGPHNEQFF
TRBJ2-3	TRBV9	TRBD2	NA	TGTGCCAGCACCCGAGCGGGAAGCACAGATACGCAGTATTTT	CASTRAGSTDTQYF
TRBJ1-5	TRBV9	NA	NA	TGTGCCAGCAGCGTAAATAGCAATCAGCCCCAGCATTTT	CASSVNSNQPQHF
TRBJ2-3	TRBV9	NA	NA	TGTGCCAGCAGCGTAGTAGGTTCTAGCACAGATACGCAGTATTTT	CASSVVGSSTDTQYF
TRBJ1-6	TRBV6-5	TRBD1	NA	TGTGCCAGCAGCCGACAGGGATGGAATTCACCCCTCCACTTT	CASSRQGWNSPLHF
TRBJ2-6	TRBV6-6	TRBD1	NA	TGTGCCAGCAGTTACGGGACAGGGACTGGGGCCAACGTCCTGACTTTC	CASSYGTGTGANVLTF